The count of the clone carrying this TCR beta chain is one. Its antigen is not known. CDR3 length equals 14 residues. The trim removed 8 bases at V and 3 bases at J, leaving 5 bases unmatched. CDR1 and CDR2 (germline): MDHEN, SYDVKM. Together with a sample-barcoded 5' primer, a J-beta primer mix was included in a second PCR lasting about 7 to 11 cycles. Every cDNA molecule carried a tag from a template-switch adaptor bearing 12 random nucleotides. Every individual sample yielded 2.5 million or more paired-end reads (each containing CDR3). MiXCR, run by TCRdb on the 5' RACE reads, gives a single entry per CDR3 protein. The data contain about 640,000 distinct CDR3 sequences, around 54% of them singletons. The data were taken from a study of blood T cells in healthy people across ages. Turning to the study itself: Through template switching, about one barcoded beta molecule was captured per two T cells, as measured in model experiments. Study conclusions and caveats: Using unsorted PBMCs precluded a conclusive naive versus antigen-experienced comparison.

This TCR came from a man aged 60-69 years in good health. V is TRBV28 and J is TRBJ2-2; 8 bases are shared with TRBD1. Sequenced: blood. CDR3 nucleotides: TGTGCCAGCGGAGGACAGGGACACACCGGGGAGCTGTTTTTT. Amino acids: CASGGQGHTGELFF.